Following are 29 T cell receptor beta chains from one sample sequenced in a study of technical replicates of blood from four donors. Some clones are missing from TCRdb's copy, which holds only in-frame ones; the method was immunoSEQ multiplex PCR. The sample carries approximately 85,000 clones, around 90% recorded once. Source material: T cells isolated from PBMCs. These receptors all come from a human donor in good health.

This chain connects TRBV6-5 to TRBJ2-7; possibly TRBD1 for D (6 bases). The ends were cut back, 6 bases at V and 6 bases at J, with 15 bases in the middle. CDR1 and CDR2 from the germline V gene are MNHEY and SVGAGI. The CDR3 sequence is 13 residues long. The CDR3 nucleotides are TGTGCCAGCAGAACAACAGGGATGGGCGAGCAGTACTTC. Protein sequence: CASRTTGMGEQYF.

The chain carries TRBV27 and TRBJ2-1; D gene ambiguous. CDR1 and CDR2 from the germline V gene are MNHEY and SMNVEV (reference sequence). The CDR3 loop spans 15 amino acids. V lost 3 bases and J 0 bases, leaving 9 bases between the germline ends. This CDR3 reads CASSFSLSSYNEQFF. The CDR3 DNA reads TGTGCCAGCAGTTTTTCTCTGAGCTCCTACAATGAGCAGTTCTTC.

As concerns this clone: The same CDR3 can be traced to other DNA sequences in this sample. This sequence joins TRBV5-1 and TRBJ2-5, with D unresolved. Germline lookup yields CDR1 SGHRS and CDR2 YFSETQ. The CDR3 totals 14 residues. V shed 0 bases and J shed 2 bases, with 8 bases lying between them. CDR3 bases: TGCGCCAGCAGCTTGGCCTCAGGACAAGAGACCCAGTACTTC. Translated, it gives CASSLASGQETQYF.

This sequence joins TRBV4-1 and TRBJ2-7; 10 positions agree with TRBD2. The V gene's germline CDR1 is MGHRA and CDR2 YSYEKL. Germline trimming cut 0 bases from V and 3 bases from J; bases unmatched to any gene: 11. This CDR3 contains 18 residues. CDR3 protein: CASSQDWASGSINYEQYF. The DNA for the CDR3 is TGCGCCAGCAGCCAAGATTGGGCTAGCGGGAGTATTAACTACGAGCAGTACTTC.

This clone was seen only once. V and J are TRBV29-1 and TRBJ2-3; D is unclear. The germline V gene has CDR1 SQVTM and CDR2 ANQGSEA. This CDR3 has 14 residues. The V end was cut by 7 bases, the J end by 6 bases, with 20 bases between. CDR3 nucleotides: TGCAGCGCATTTAGTGATAGAGAGTCGGATACGCAGTATTTT. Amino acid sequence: CSAFSDRESDTQYF.

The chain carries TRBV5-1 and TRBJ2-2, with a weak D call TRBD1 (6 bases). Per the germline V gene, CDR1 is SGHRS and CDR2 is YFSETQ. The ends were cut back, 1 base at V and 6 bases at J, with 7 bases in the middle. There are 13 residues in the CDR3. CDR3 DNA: TGCGCCAGCAGCTTGTCAGGGGCCGGGGAGCTGTTTTTT. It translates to CASSLSGAGELFF. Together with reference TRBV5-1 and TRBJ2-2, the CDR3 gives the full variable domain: KAGVTQTPRYLIKTRGQQVTLSCSPISGHRSVSWYQQTPGQGLQFLFEYFSETQRNKGNFPGRFSGRQFSNSRSEMNVSTLELGDSALYLCASSLSGAGELFFGEGSRLTVL.

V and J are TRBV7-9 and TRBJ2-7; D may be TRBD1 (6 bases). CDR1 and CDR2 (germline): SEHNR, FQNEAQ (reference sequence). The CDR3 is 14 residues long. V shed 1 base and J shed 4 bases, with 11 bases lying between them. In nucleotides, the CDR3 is TGTGCCAGCAGCTTAGGCAGGGGCGGATACGAGCAGTACTTC. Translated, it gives CASSLGRGGYEQYF.

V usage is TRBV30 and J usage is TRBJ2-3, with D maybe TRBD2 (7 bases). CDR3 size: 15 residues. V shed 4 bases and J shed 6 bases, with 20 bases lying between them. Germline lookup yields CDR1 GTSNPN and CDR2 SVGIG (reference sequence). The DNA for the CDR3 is TGTGCCTGGATTAAGGGGGGGGCAGGGTCGGATACGCAGTATTTT. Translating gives CAWIKGGAGSDTQYF.

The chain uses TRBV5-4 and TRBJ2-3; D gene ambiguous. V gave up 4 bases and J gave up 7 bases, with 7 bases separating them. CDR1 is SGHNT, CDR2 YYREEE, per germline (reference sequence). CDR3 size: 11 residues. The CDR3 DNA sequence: TGTGCCAGCAGCGGTGGCAATACGCAGTATTTT. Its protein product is CASSGGNTQYF.

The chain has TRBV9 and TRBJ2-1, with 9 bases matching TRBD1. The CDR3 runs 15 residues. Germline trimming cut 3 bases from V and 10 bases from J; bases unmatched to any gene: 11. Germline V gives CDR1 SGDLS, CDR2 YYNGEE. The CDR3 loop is CASSALGTGNSEQFF. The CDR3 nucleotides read TGTGCCAGCAGCGCATTGGGGACAGGGAATAGCGAGCAGTTCTTC.

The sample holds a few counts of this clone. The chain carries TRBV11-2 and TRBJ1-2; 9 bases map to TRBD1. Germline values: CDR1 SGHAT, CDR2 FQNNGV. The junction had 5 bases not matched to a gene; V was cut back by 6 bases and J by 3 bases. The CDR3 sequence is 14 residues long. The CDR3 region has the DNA TGTGCCAGCAGGGGGACAGGGACCTACTATGGCTACACCTTC. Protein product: CASRGTGTYYGYTF. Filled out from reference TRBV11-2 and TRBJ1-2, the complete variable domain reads EAGVAQSPRYKIIEKRQSVAFWCNPISGHATLYWYQQILGQGPKLLIQFQNNGVVDDSQLPKDRFSAERLKGVDSTLKIQPAKLEDSAVYLCASRGTGTYYGYTFGSGTRLTVV.

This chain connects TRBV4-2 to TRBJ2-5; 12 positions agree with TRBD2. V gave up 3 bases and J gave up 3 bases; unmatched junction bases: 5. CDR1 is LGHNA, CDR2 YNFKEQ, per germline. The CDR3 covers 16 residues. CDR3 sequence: CASSHSTSGREETQYF. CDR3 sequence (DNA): TGTGCCAGCAGCCATTCGACTAGCGGGAGAGAAGAGACCCAGTACTTC.

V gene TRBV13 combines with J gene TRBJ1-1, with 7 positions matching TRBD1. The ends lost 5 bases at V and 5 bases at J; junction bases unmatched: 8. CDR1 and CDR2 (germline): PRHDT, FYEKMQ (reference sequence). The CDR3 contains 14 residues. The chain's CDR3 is CASSVRGGATEAFF. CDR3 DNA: TGTGCCAGCAGCGTAAGAGGGGGCGCGACTGAAGCTTTCTTT.

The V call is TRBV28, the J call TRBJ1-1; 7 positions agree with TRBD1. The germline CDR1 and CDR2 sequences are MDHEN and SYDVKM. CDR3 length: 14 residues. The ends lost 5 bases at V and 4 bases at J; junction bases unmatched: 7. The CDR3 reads CASSIRQGGTEAFF. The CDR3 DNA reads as TGTGCCAGCAGTATACGACAGGGCGGCACTGAAGCTTTCTTT.

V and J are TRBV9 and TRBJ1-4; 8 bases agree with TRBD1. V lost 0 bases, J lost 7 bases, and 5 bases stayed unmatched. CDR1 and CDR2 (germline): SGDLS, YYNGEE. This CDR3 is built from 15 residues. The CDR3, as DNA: TGTGCCAGCAGCGTAGGGACAGGGCTGACTGAAAAACTGTTTTTT. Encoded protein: CASSVGTGLTEKLFF.

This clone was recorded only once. The CDR3 nucleotides are TGTGCCAGCAGCTTAGTCCCCCAGGGGGCATATGGCTACACCTTC. Translating gives CASSLVPQGAYGYTF. The J gene is TRBJ1-2, the V gene TRBV7-8; 8 bases agree with TRBD1. With V trimmed by 1 base and J by 5 bases, 6 bases remained unmatched. The germline V gene encodes CDR1 SGHVS and CDR2 FQNEAQ. This CDR3 is built from 15 residues.

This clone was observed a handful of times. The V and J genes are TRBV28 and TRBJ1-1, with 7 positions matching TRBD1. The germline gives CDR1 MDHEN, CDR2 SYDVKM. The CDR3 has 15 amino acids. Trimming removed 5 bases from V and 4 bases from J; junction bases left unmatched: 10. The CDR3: CASSTPGQSITEAFF. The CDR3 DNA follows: TGTGCCAGCAGTACACCGGGACAGTCAATCACTGAAGCTTTCTTT. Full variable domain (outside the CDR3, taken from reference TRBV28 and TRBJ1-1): DVKVTQSSRYLVKRTGEKVFLECVQDMDHENMFWYRQDPGLGLRLIYFSYDVKMKEKGDIPEGYSVSREKKERFSLILESASTNQTSMYLCASSTPGQSITEAFFGQGTRLTVV.

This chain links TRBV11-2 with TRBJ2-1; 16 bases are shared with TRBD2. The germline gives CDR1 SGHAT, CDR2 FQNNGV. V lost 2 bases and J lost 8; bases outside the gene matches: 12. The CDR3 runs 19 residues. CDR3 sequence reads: CASSLLRWGLAGGFYEQFF. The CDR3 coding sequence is TGTGCCAGCAGCTTACTCCGCTGGGGACTAGCGGGGGGGTTCTATGAGCAGTTCTTC.

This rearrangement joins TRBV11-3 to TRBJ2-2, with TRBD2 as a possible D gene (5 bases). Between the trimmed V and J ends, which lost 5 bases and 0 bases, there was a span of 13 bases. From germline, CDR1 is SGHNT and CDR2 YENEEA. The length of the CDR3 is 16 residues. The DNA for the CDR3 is TGTGCCAGCAGCGCCCGGACTGGCCCGAACACCGGGGAGCTGTTTTTT. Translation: CASSARTGPNTGELFF.

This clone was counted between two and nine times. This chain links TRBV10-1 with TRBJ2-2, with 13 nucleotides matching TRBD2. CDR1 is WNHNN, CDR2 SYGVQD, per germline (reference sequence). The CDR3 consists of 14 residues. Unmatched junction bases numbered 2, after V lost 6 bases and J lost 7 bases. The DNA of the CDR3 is TGCGCCAGCAGAGGACTAGCGGGAGACGGGGAGCTGTTTTTT. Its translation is CASRGLAGDGELFF.

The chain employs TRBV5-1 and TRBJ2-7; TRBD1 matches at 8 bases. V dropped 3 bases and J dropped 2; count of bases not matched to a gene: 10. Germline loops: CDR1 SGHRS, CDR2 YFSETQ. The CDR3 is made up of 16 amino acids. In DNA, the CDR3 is TGCGCCAGCAGCTCATACACCGGGACAGGCCCCTACGAGCAGTACTTC. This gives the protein CASSSYTGTGPYEQYF.

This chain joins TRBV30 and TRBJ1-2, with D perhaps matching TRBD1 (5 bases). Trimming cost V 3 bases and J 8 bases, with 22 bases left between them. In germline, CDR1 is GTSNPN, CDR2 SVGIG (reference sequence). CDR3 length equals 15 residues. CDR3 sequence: CAWSWTFLEYMGYTF. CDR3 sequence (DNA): TGTGCCTGGAGCTGGACATTTTTAGAGTATATGGGCTACACCTTC.

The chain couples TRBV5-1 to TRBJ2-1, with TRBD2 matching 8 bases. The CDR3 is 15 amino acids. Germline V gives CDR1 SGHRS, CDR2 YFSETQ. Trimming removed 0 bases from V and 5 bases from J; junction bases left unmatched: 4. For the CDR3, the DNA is TGCGCCAGCAGCTTGGAAGCGGGAGTTCACAATGAGCAGTTCTTC. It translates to CASSLEAGVHNEQFF. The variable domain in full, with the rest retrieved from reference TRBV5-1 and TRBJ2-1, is KAGVTQTPRYLIKTRGQQVTLSCSPISGHRSVSWYQQTPGQGLQFLFEYFSETQRNKGNFPGRFSGRQFSNSRSEMNVSTLELGDSALYLCASSLEAGVHNEQFFGPGTRLTVL.

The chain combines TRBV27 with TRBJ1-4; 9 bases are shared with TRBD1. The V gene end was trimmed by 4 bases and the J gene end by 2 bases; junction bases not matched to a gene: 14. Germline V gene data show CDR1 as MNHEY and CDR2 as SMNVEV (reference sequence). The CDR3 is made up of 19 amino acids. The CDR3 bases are TGTGCCAGCAGTTGGTTCGGGACAGGGAGGTGGTGGACTAATGAAAAACTGTTTTTT. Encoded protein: CASSWFGTGRWWTNEKLFF.

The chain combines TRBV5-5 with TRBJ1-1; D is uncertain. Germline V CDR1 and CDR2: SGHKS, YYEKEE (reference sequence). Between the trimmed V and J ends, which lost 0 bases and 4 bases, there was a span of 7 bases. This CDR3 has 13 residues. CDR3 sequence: CASSLGRGTEAFF. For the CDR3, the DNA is TGTGCCAGCAGCTTGGGCCGGGGCACTGAAGCTTTCTTT.

CDR3 nucleotide sequence: TGCGCCAGCAGCTGGGACAGTTTCAAAAACATTCAGTACTTC. This encodes CASSWDSFKNIQYF. The gene calls are TRBV5-1 and TRBJ2-4, with 7 bases lining up with TRBD1. Germline assignment: CDR1 SGHRS and CDR2 YFSETQ. The CDR3 is made up of 14 amino acids. J lost 3 bases, V lost 3 bases, and 3 bases had no gene match.

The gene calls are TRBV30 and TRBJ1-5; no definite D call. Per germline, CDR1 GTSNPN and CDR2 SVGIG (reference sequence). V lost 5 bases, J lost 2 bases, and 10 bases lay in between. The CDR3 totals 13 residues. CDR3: CAWAARGNQPQHF. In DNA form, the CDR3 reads TGTGCCTGGGCCGCGAGGGGCAATCAGCCCCAGCATTTT.

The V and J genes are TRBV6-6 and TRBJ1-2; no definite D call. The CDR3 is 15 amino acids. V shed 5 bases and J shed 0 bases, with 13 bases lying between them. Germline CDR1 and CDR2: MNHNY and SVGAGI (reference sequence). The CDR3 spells CASSVPGQANYGYTF. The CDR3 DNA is TGTGCCAGCAGTGTACCAGGCCAAGCTAACTATGGCTACACCTTC.

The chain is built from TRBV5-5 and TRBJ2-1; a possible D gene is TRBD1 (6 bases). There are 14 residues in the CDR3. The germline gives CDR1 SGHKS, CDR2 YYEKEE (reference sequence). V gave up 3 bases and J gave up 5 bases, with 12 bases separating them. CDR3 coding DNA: TGTGCCAGCAGCTCTGGGGGCCAAGACAATGAGCAGTTCTTC. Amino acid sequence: CASSSGGQDNEQFF.